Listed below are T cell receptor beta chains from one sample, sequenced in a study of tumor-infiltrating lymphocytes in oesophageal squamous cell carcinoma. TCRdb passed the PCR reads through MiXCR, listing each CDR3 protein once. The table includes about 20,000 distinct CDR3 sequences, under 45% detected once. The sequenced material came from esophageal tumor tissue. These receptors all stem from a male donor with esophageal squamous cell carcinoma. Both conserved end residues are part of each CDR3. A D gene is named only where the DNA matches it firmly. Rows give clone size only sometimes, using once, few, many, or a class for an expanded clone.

cdr3_aa: CASSLSGGTDTQYF; cdr3_nt: TGTGCCAGCAGCTTGAGCGGGGGCACAGATACGCAGTATTTT; d_call: TRBD2; j_call: TRBJ2-3; clone_size: .; v_call: TRBV7-3
cdr3_aa: CASRLRHIPIETQYF; cdr3_nt: TGTGCCAGCAGACTCCGACACATACCTATAGAGACCCAGTACTTC; d_call: .; j_call: TRBJ2-5; clone_size: few; v_call: TRBV7-6
cdr3_aa: CASSPGQGAGEQFF; cdr3_nt: TGTGCCAGCAGCCCAGGACAGGGGGCAGGTGAGCAGTTCTTC; d_call: TRBD1; j_call: TRBJ2-1; clone_size: many; v_call: TRBV11-1
cdr3_aa: CASSSGTEHSAYGYTF; cdr3_nt: TGCGCCAGCAGCTCCGGGACTGAGCACTCGGCCTATGGCTACACCTTC; d_call: .; j_call: TRBJ1-2; clone_size: .; v_call: TRBV5-1
cdr3_aa: CASSYDRISTDTQYF; cdr3_nt: TGTGCCAGCAGTTACGACAGGATTAGCACAGATACGCAGTATTTT; d_call: .; j_call: TRBJ2-3; clone_size: .; v_call: TRBV6-8
cdr3_aa: CASSQAGASSYNEQFF; cdr3_nt: TGTGCCAGCAGCCAGGCGGGGGCAAGCTCCTACAATGAGCAGTTCTTC; d_call: .; j_call: TRBJ2-1; clone_size: once; v_call: TRBV3-1
cdr3_aa: CASRAGVSEAFF; cdr3_nt: TGTGCCAGCAGGGCAGGGGTCAGTGAAGCTTTCTTT; d_call: .; j_call: TRBJ1-1; clone_size: .; v_call: TRBV28
cdr3_aa: CASTSLAGSYNEQFF; cdr3_nt: TGTGCCAGCACTTCCCTCGCAGGCTCCTACAATGAGCAGTTCTTC; d_call: .; j_call: TRBJ2-1; clone_size: few; v_call: TRBV6-6
cdr3_aa: CASSLKRVYNEQFF; cdr3_nt: TGCGCCAGCAGCTTAAAGCGGGTCTACAATGAGCAGTTCTTC; d_call: .; j_call: TRBJ2-1; clone_size: many; v_call: TRBV5-1
cdr3_aa: CATSDNSLGNTGELFF; cdr3_nt: TGTGCCACCAGTGATAACAGCCTAGGGAACACCGGGGAGCTGTTTTTT; d_call: .; j_call: TRBJ2-2; clone_size: many; v_call: TRBV24-1
cdr3_aa: CASSLISATGELFF; cdr3_nt: TGTGCCAGCAGCTTAATAAGCGCTACCGGGGAGCTGTTTTTT; d_call: .; j_call: TRBJ2-2; clone_size: medium-sized; v_call: TRBV7-2
cdr3_aa: CATSAGTGGSNEQFF; cdr3_nt: TGTGCCACCAGTGCCGGGACAGGGGGCTCAAATGAGCAGTTCTTC; d_call: TRBD1; j_call: TRBJ2-1; clone_size: few; v_call: TRBV24-1
cdr3_aa: CATSDTGADTDTQYF; cdr3_nt: TGTGCCACCAGTGACACAGGGGCGGACACAGATACGCAGTATTTT; d_call: TRBD1; j_call: TRBJ2-3; clone_size: many; v_call: TRBV24-1
cdr3_aa: CASSSRPEQYF; cdr3_nt: TGTGCCAGCAGTAGCCGCCCCGAGCAGTACTTC; d_call: .; j_call: TRBJ2-7; clone_size: many; v_call: TRBV28
cdr3_aa: CASSLGSYNEQFF; cdr3_nt: TGTGCCAGCAGCTTGGGCTCCTACAATGAGCAGTTCTTC; d_call: .; j_call: TRBJ2-1; clone_size: few; v_call: TRBV7-3
cdr3_aa: CATSKGQVATDTQYF; cdr3_nt: TGTGCCACCAGCAAAGGACAGGTTGCCACAGATACGCAGTATTTT; d_call: TRBD1; j_call: TRBJ2-3; clone_size: .; v_call: TRBV15
cdr3_aa: CASSLGGAGQGTDTQYF; cdr3_nt: TGTGCCAGCAGCTTAGGTGGGGCGGGACAGGGGACAGATACGCAGTATTTT; d_call: TRBD1; j_call: TRBJ2-3; clone_size: .; v_call: TRBV7-3
cdr3_aa: CASSSTEPGLAGGSYEQYF; cdr3_nt: TGTGCCAGCTCATCCACTGAACCGGGACTAGCGGGAGGATCGTACGAGCAGTACTTC; d_call: TRBD2; j_call: TRBJ2-7; clone_size: .; v_call: TRBV18
cdr3_aa: CASSLLLAGDGEQYF; cdr3_nt: TGTGCCAGCAGCCTACTCCTAGCGGGGGACGGTGAGCAGTACTTC; d_call: TRBD2; j_call: TRBJ2-7; clone_size: .; v_call: TRBV7-3
cdr3_aa: CASGLGRFNEQFF; cdr3_nt: TGTGCTAGTGGTTTGGGGAGATTCAATGAGCAGTTCTTC; d_call: .; j_call: TRBJ2-1; clone_size: many; v_call: TRBV12-5
cdr3_aa: CASSSYITGELFF; cdr3_nt: TGTGCCAGCAGTTCGTACATCACCGGGGAGCTGTTTTTT; d_call: .; j_call: TRBJ2-2; clone_size: .; v_call: TRBV12-3/TRBV12-4